Given below is one TCR beta chain in context. Other DNA variants within this sample encode the same CDR3. This sample stems from a study of control samples from healthy donors and cancer patients. Assay used: immunoSEQ multiplex PCR; TCRdb lists only in-frame clones, some missing. In the table there are approximately 170,000 clones, roughly 91% of which are singletons. The V end lost 0 bases, the J end lost 0 bases, and 7 bases lay between the germline ends. Germline CDR1 and CDR2: SGHRS and YFSETQ. The CDR3 sequence is 14 residues long. The chain couples TRBV5-1 to TRBJ2-7; no clear D. The sequencing input was blood. The receptor comes from a woman in her 30s in good health. In DNA form, the CDR3 reads TGCGCCAGCAGCTTGGAGGGTGGCTCCTACGAGCAGTACTTC. Amino acids: CASSLEGGSYEQYF.